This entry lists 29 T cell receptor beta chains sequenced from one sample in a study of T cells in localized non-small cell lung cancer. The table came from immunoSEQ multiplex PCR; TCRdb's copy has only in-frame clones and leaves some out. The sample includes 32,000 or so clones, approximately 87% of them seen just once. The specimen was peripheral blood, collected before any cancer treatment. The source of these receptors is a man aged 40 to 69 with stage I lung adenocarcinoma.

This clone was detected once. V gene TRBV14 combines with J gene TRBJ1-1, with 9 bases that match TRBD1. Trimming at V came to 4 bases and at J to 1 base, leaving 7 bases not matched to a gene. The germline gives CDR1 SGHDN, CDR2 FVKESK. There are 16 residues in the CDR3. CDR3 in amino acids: CASSPPGQGKNTEAFF. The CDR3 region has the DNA TGTGCCAGCAGCCCGCCGGGACAGGGAAAGAACACTGAAGCTTTCTTT. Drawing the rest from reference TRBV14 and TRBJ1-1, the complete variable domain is EAGVTQFPSHSVIEKGQTVTLRCDPISGHDNLYWYRRVMGKEIKFLLHFVKESKQDESGMPNNRFLAERTGGTYSTLKVQPAELEDSGVYFCASSPPGQGKNTEAFFGQGTRLTVV.

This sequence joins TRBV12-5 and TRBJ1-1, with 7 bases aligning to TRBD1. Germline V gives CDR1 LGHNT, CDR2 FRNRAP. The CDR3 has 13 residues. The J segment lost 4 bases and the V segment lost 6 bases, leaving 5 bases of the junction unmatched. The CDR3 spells CASGGTVATEAFF. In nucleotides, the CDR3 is TGTGCTAGTGGGGGGACAGTGGCCACTGAAGCTTTCTTT.

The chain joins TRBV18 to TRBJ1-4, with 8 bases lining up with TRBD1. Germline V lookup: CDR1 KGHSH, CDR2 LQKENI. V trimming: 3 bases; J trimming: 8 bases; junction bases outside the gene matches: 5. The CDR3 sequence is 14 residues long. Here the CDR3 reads CASSPDRGKEKLFF. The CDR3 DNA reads TGTGCCAGCTCACCCGACAGGGGTAAAGAAAAACTGTTTTTT.

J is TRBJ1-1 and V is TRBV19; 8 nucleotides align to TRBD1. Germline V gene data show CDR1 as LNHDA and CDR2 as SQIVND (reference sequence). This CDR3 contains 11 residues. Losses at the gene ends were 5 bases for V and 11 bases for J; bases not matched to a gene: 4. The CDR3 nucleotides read TGTGCCAGTAGTGCCCGGGACAGGGCTTTCTTT. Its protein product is CASSARDRAFF.

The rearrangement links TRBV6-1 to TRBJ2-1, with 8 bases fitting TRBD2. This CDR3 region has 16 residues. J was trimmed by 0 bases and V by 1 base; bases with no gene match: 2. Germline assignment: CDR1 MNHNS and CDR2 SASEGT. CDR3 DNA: TGTGCCAGCAGTGAAGACGGGGGGGCCTCCTACAATGAGCAGTTCTTC. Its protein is CASSEDGGASYNEQFF.

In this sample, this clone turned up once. The CDR3 nucleotides are TGTGCCAGTAGTCGGCACCCTAATCAGCCCCAGCATTTT. This sequence encodes CASSRHPNQPQHF. This chain links TRBV19 with TRBJ1-5; D gene ambiguous. Germline V lookup: CDR1 LNHDA, CDR2 SQIVND (reference sequence). V shed 5 bases and J shed 4 bases, with 9 bases lying between them. This CDR3 is built from 13 residues.

CDR3 protein: CASSPTELGTEAFF. CDR3 coding DNA: TGTGCCAGCTCACCGACAGAACTTGGCACTGAAGCTTTCTTT. The gene calls are TRBV18 and TRBJ1-1, with TRBD1 as a possible D gene (5 bases). The CDR3 is 14 residues long. Germline V gene sequence: CDR1 KGHSH, CDR2 LQKENI. Trimming took off 3 bases at V and 4 bases at J, with 12 bases between the two ends.

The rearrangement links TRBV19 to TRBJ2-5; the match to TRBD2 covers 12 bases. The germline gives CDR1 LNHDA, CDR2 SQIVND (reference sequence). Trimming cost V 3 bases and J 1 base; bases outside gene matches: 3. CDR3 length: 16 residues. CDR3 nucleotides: TGTGCCAGTAGTATTGCTAGCGGGGGGGCCCAAGAGACCCAGTACTTC. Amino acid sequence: CASSIASGGAQETQYF.

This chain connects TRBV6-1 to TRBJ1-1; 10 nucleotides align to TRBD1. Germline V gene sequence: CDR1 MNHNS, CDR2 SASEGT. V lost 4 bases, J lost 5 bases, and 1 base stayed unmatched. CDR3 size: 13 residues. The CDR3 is CASSGTGGTEAFF. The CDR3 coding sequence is TGTGCCAGCAGTGGGACAGGGGGGACTGAAGCTTTCTTT.

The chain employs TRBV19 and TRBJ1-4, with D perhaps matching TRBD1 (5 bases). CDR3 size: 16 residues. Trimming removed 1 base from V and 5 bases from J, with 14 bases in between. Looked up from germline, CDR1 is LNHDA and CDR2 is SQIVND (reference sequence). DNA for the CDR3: TGTGCCAGTAGTATAGCGCGCGTATGGGGGAATGAAAAACTGTTTTTT. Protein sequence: CASSIARVWGNEKLFF. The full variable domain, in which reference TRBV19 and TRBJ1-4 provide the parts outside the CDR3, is DGGITQSPKYLFRKEGQNVTLSCEQNLNHDAMYWYRQDPGQGLRLIYYSQIVNDFQKGDIAEGYSVSREKKESFPLTVTSAQKNPTAFYLCASSIARVWGNEKLFFGSGTQLSVL.

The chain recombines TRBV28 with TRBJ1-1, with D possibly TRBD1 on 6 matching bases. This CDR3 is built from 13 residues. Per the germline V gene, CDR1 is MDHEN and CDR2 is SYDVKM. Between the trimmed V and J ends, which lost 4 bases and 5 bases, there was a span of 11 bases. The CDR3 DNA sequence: TGTGCCAGCAGTTCACAGGGTCCGACTGAAGCTTTCTTT. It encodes CASSSQGPTEAFF.

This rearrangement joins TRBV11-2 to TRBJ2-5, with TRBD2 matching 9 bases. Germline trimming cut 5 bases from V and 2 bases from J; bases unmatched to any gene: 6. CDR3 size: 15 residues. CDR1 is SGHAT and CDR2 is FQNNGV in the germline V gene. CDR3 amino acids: CASSLELAGQETQYF. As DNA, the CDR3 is TGTGCCAGCAGCCTCGAGCTAGCGGGGCAAGAGACCCAGTACTTC.

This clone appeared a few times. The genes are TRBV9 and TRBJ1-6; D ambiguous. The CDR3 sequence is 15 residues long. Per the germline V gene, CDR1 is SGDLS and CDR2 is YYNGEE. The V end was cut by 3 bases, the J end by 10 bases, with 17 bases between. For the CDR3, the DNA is TGTGCCAGCAGCGCCTCTTCTGGAGTAGGGTCACCCCTCCACTTT. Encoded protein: CASSASSGVGSPLHF.

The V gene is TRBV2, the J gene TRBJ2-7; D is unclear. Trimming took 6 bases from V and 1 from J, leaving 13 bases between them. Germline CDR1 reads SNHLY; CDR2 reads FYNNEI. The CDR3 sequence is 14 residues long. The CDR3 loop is CASSADWGSYEQYF. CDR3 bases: TGTGCCAGCAGCGCCGACTGGGGTTCCTACGAGCAGTACTTC. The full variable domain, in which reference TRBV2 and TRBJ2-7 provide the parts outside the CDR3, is EPEVTQTPSHQVTQMGQEVILRCVPISNHLYFYWYRQILGQKVEFLVSFYNNEISEKSEIFDDQFSVERPDGSNFTLKIRSTKLEDSAMYFCASSADWGSYEQYFGPGTRLTVT.

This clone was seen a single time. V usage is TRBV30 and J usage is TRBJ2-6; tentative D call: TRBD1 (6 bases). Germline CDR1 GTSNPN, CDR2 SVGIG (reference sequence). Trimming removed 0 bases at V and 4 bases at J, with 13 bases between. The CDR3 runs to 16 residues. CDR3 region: CAWSVLGAFGANVLTF. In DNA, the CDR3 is TGTGCCTGGAGTGTACTGGGGGCGTTCGGGGCCAACGTCCTGACTTTC.

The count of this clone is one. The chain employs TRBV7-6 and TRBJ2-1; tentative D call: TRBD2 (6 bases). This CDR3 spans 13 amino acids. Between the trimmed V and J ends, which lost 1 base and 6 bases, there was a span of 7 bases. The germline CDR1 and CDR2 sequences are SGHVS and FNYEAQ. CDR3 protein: CASSLGGVNEQFF. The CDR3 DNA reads TGTGCCAGCAGCTTAGGCGGGGTCAATGAGCAGTTCTTC.

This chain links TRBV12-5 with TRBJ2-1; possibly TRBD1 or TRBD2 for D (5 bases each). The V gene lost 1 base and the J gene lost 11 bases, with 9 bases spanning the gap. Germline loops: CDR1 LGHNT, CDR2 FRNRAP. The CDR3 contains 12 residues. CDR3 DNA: TGTGCTAGTGGTTTGGCACGGGGCCAGCAGTTCTTC. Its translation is CASGLARGQQFF.

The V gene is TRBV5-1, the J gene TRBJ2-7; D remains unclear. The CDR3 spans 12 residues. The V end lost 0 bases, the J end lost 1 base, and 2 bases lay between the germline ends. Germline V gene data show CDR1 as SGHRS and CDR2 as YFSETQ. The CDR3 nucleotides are TGCGCCAGCAGCTTGGTGTCCTACGAGCAGTACTTC. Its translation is CASSLVSYEQYF.

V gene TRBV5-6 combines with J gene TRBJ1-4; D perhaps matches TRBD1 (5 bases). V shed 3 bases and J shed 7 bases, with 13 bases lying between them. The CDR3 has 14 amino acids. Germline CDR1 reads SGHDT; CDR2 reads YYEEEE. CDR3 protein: CASSSVGGGEKLFF. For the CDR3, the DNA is TGTGCCAGCAGCTCCGTGGGGGGAGGTGAAAAACTGTTTTTT.

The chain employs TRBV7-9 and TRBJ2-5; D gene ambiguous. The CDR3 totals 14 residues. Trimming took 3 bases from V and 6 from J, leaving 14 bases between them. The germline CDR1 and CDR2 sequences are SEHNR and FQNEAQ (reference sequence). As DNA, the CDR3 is TGTGCCAGCAGCTTTACGGCGCTCCGGAAGACCCAGTACTTC. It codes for CASSFTALRKTQYF.

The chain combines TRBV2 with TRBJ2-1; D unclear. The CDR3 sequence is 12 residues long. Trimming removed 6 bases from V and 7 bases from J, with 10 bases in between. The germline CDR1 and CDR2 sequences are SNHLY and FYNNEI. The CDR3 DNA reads TGTGCCAGCAGGGACCACCTGAATGAGCAGTTCTTC. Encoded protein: CASRDHLNEQFF.

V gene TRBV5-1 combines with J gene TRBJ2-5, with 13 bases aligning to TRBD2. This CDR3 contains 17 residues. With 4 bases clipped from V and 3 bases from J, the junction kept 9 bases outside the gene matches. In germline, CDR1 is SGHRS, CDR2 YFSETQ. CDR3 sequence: CASSVDPLAGGEETQYF. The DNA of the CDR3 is TGCGCCAGCAGCGTGGACCCACTAGCGGGGGGGGAAGAGACCCAGTACTTC.

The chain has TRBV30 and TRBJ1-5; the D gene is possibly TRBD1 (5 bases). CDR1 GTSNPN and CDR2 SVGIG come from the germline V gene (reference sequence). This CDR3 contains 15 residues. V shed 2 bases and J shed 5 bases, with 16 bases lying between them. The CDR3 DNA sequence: TGTGCCTGGAGTTCGGACGGGGGAGGTCATCAGCCCCAGCATTTT. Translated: CAWSSDGGGHQPQHF.

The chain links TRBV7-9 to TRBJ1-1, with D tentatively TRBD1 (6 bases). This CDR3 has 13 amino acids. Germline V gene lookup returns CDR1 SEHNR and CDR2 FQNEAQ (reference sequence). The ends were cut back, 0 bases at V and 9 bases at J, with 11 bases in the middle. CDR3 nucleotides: TGTGCCAGCAGCTTAGCCCGGACAGACCAAGCTTTCTTT. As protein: CASSLARTDQAFF.

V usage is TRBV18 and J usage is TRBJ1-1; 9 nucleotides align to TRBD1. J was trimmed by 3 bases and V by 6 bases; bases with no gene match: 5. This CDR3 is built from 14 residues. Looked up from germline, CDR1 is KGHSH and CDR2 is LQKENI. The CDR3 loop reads CASSLTGGDTEAFF. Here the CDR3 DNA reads TGTGCCAGCTCCTTGACAGGGGGGGACACTGAAGCTTTCTTT. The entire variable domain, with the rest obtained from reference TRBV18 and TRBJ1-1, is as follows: NAGVMQNPRHLVRRRGQEARLRCSPMKGHSHVYWYRQLPEEGLKFMVYLQKENIIDESGMPKERFSAEFPKEGPSILRIQQVVRGDSAAYFCASSLTGGDTEAFFGQGTRLTVV.

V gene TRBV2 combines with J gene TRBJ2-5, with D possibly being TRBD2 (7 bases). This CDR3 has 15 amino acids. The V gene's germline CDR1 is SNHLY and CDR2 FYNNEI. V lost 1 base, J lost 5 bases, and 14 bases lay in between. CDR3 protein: CASSEGRGAWETQYF. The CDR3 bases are TGTGCCAGCAGTGAAGGTCGGGGGGCATGGGAGACCCAGTACTTC.

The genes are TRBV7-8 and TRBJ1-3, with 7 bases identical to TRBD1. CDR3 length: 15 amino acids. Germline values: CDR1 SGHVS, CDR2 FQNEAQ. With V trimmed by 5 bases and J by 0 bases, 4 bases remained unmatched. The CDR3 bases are TGTGCCAGCAGCGAGGGACAGTACTCTGGAAACACCATATATTTT. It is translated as CASSEGQYSGNTIYF.

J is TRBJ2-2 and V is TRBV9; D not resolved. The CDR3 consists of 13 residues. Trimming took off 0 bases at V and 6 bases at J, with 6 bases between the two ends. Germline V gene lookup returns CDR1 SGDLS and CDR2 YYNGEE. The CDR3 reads CASSVAVAGELFF. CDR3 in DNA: TGTGCCAGCAGCGTAGCAGTGGCCGGGGAGCTGTTTTTT.

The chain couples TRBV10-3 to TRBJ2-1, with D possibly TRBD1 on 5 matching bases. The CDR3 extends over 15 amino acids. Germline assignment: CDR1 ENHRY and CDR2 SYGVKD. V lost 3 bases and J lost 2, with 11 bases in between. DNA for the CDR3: TGTGCCATCAGTGACAGGGTGGCCCCCTACAATGAGCAGTTCTTC. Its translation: CAISDRVAPYNEQFF.